The next 21 T cell receptor beta chains were all read from a single sample in a study of blood T cell repertoires in COVID-19. The protocol was immunoSEQ multiplex PCR, while the TCRdb copy is restricted to in-frame clones and leaves out a portion. This sample has about 400,000 clones, with around nine tenths found just once. Sequenced: PBMCs or T cells enriched from blood (not recorded which). These receptors originate from a woman aged 30 to 39 with acute COVID-19.

This clone was seen once. The chain carries TRBV18 and TRBJ2-7; no definite D call. The V and J ends lost 1 base and 2 bases respectively, with 9 bases between them. CDR1 is KGHSH, CDR2 LQKENI, per germline. The CDR3 has 14 amino acids. The CDR3 DNA sequence: TGTGCCAGCTCACCACTTGGTAGTGCCTACGAGCAGTACTTC. Translation: CASSPLGSAYEQYF.

This chain uses TRBV12-5 with TRBJ2-3, with TRBD2 matching over 9 bases. The CDR3 loop spans 13 amino acids. V lost 5 bases and J lost 9; bases outside the gene matches: 6. CDR1 and CDR2 from the germline V gene are LGHNT and FRNRAP. The CDR3 here is CASGPMAGGTQYF. In DNA form, the CDR3 reads TGTGCTAGTGGTCCCATGGCGGGGGGGACGCAGTATTTT. Supplemented by reference TRBV12-5 and TRBJ2-3, the full variable domain reads DARVTQTPRHKVTEMGQEVTMRCQPILGHNTVFWYRQTMMQGLELLAYFRNRAPLDDSGMPKDRFSAEMPDATLATLKIQPSEPRDSAVYFCASGPMAGGTQYFGPGTRLTVL.

The chain carries TRBV24-1 and TRBJ2-1; 7 bases are a match to TRBD1. Germline V gene data show CDR1 as KGHDR and CDR2 as SFDVKD. The length of the CDR3 is 15 residues. V shed 2 bases and J 10 bases; nucleotides not matched to a gene: 10. The CDR3 DNA reads TGTGCCACCAGTGATTCCGGGACAGATATTGGGGAGCAGTTCTTC. It specifies CATSDSGTDIGEQFF.

This sequence joins TRBV7-3 and TRBJ2-3; a possible D gene is TRBD2 (7 bases). This CDR3 comprises 18 residues. V was cut by 5 bases and J by 3 bases, with 24 bases left in between. Germline V gene data show CDR1 as SGHTA and CDR2 as FQGTGA. The chain's CDR3 is CASSDRGAAGAGTDTQYF. The DNA for the CDR3 is TGTGCCAGCAGCGACCGTGGGGCCGCGGGGGCAGGGACAGATACGCAGTATTTT.

This rearrangement joins TRBV21-1 to TRBJ1-5; the table's TRBD1 call for D was not verified on the DNA. TRBV21-1 is annotated as a pseudogene. The CDR3 totals 21 residues. The CDR3 nucleotides read TGTGCCAGCAGCAAAGCCTCTCCCGGGACAGGGGGCAGACGAGACAATCAGCCCCAGCATTTT. This encodes CASSKASPGTGGRRDNQPQHF.

The chain carries TRBV19 and TRBJ1-5; 7 bases are shared with TRBD1. In germline, CDR1 is LNHDA, CDR2 SQIVND (reference sequence). This CDR3 is built from 14 residues. V gave up 4 bases and J gave up 3 bases; unmatched junction bases: 3. CDR3 in amino acids: CASSRDSPNQPQHF. CDR3 DNA: TGTGCCAGTAGTAGGGACAGCCCCAATCAGCCCCAGCATTTT.

The sample holds one count of this clone. The rearrangement links TRBV29-1 to TRBJ1-1, with 10 bases matching TRBD1. V dropped 4 bases and J dropped 1; count of bases not matched to a gene: 0. This CDR3 is built from 13 residues. Per the germline V gene, CDR1 is SQVTM and CDR2 is ANQGSEA. The CDR3 region is CSVGDRGNTEAFF. In nucleotides, the CDR3 is TGCAGCGTTGGGGACAGGGGGAACACTGAAGCTTTCTTT. The variable domain in full, completed from reference TRBV29-1 and TRBJ1-1, reads SAVISQKPSRDICQRGTSLTIQCQVDSQVTMMFWYRQQPGQSLTLIATANQGSEATYESGFVIDKFPISRPNLTFSTLTVSNMSPEDSSIYLCSVGDRGNTEAFFGQGTRLTVV.

The chain joins TRBV7-2 to TRBJ1-5, with D perhaps matching TRBD1 (5 bases). The CDR3 contains 12 residues. V gave up 5 bases and J gave up 6 bases, with 8 bases separating them. Germline V gene sequence: CDR1 SGHTA, CDR2 FQGNSA. The CDR3 DNA is TGTGCCAGCAGCGGCAGGGCTCAGCCCCAGCATTTT. It codes for CASSGRAQPQHF.

The chain recombines TRBV9 with TRBJ2-7; possibly TRBD1 for D (5 bases). There are 13 residues in the CDR3. V dropped 3 bases and J dropped 2 bases, with 9 bases sitting between them. Looked up from germline, CDR1 is SGDLS and CDR2 is YYNGEE. In DNA form, the CDR3 reads TGTGCCAGCAGCGCAGGGTGGGCCTACGAGCAGTACTTC. It codes for CASSAGWAYEQYF.

CDR3 protein: CASSMDLRYLGYGYTF. The CDR3 coding sequence is TGTGCCAGTAGTATGGATTTACGGTATCTCGGGTATGGCTACACCTTC. The chain carries TRBV19 and TRBJ1-2; D remains unclear. The germline CDR1 and CDR2 sequences are LNHDA and SQIVND (reference sequence). The CDR3 runs 16 residues. V was shortened by 3 bases and J by 5 bases, with 19 bases between the two germline ends.

The chain combines TRBV19 with TRBJ1-6; 7 nucleotides match TRBD1. The germline CDR1 and CDR2 sequences are LNHDA and SQIVND (reference sequence). The CDR3 length is 19 residues. Germline trimming cut 9 bases from V and 5 bases from J; bases unmatched to any gene: 22. The CDR3 DNA follows: TGTGCCAGACAACGACAGGGTTTAAGGTTAATGTCAAATAATTCACCCCTCCACTTT. As protein: CARQRQGLRLMSNNSPLHF.

The chain is built from TRBV5-1 and TRBJ2-3, with 10 bases matching TRBD2. The CDR3 spans 16 residues. The germline CDR1 and CDR2 sequences are SGHRS and YFSETQ. J was trimmed by 1 base and V by 4 bases; bases with no gene match: 6. CDR3 region: CASSLPGTSGTDTQYF. The CDR3 region has the DNA TGCGCCAGCAGCCTTCCCGGGACTAGCGGCACAGATACGCAGTATTTT.

V usage is TRBV10-3 and J usage is TRBJ2-7; D remains unclear. Germline CDR1 and CDR2: ENHRY and SYGVKD. V was trimmed by 2 bases and J by 6 bases, leaving 5 bases between them. The CDR3 consists of 11 residues. The CDR3 here is CAISEIGEQYF. The CDR3 DNA reads TGTGCCATCAGTGAGATCGGCGAGCAGTACTTC.

This chain connects TRBV5-5 to TRBJ1-1; D remains ambiguous. The CDR3 consists of 14 residues. Germline V CDR1 and CDR2: SGHKS, YYEKEE (reference sequence). Deletions cut 0 bases from V and 12 bases from J, with 18 bases between. As DNA, the CDR3 is TGTGCCAGCAGCTTGGAAAATACATCACCTAGGACTTTCTTT. Translated: CASSLENTSPRTFF.

This clone was detected a few times. The chain combines TRBV19 with TRBJ1-5; no clear D gene. The germline CDR1 and CDR2 sequences are LNHDA and SQIVND (reference sequence). The V and J ends lost 4 bases and 0 bases respectively, with 10 bases between them. This CDR3 has 15 residues. The CDR3 sequence: CASSSQFYSNQPQHF. CDR3 DNA: TGTGCCAGTAGTAGTCAGTTTTATAGCAATCAGCCCCAGCATTTT.

The J gene is TRBJ2-1, the V gene TRBV4-1; no definite D call. V lost 1 base, J lost 1 base, and 8 bases lay in between. CDR1 MGHRA and CDR2 YSYEKL come from the germline V gene. The CDR3 loop spans 15 amino acids. Here the CDR3 reads CASSQVETSYNEQFF. The CDR3 nucleotides are TGCGCCAGCAGCCAAGTCGAGACATCCTACAATGAGCAGTTCTTC.

The chain is built from TRBV5-4 and TRBJ2-1; possibly TRBD2 for D (7 bases). Germline CDR1 SGHNT, CDR2 YYREEE (reference sequence). The CDR3 loop spans 12 amino acids. Deletions cut 4 bases from V and 9 bases from J, with 11 bases between. CDR3 coding DNA: TGTGCCAGCAGCCGGGGGGCCAGTGAGCAGTTCTTC. It translates to CASSRGASEQFF.

This rearrangement joins TRBV2 to TRBJ2-1, with 8 bases aligning to TRBD2. V shed 4 bases, J shed 1 base, and the junction held 24 bases outside the gene matches. The CDR3 runs to 22 residues. The V gene's germline CDR1 is SNHLY and CDR2 FYNNEI. This CDR3 is CASSGIPSWTSMLDRSYNEQFF. CDR3 DNA: TGTGCCAGCAGTGGGATTCCCTCATGGACTAGCATGTTGGATAGGTCCTACAATGAGCAGTTCTTC. Supplemented by reference TRBV2 and TRBJ2-1, the full variable domain reads EPEVTQTPSHQVTQMGQEVILRCVPISNHLYFYWYRQILGQKVEFLVSFYNNEISEKSEIFDDQFSVERPDGSNFTLKIRSTKLEDSAMYFCASSGIPSWTSMLDRSYNEQFFGPGTRLTVL.

This clone was observed once. V is TRBV24-1 and J is TRBJ1-1, with D possibly TRBD1 on 6 matching bases. CDR3 size: 13 residues. Trimming took 7 bases from V and 1 from J, leaving 9 bases between them. The germline V gene has CDR1 KGHDR and CDR2 SFDVKD. Here the CDR3 DNA reads TGTGCCACCAGGGACAGAAGGAACACTGAAGCTTTCTTT. Translating it yields CATRDRRNTEAFF.

This chain links TRBV25-1 with TRBJ2-7; a possible D gene is TRBD1 (6 bases). V shed 7 bases and J shed 0 bases, with 16 bases lying between them. The CDR3 spans 15 residues. The V gene's germline CDR1 is MGHDK and CDR2 SYGVNS. CDR3 sequence reads: CASTGWGHFSYEQYF. The CDR3 bases are TGTGCCAGCACCGGGTGGGGACACTTCTCCTACGAGCAGTACTTC.

The chain uses TRBV30 and TRBJ1-1; D is uncertain. The CDR3 covers 13 residues. CDR1 and CDR2 from the germline V gene are GTSNPN and SVGIG (reference sequence). With 0 bases removed from V and 4 bases from J, the gap between germline ends came to 9 bases. The CDR3 region has the DNA TGTGCCTGGAGTGTGTCAGGCACCACTGAAGCTTTCTTT. Residues: CAWSVSGTTEAFF.